What follows describes a single TCR beta chain. This entry is derived from a study of blood T cell repertoires in COVID-19. Study background: Collection of acute and convalescent COVID-19 samples took place in the United States, Italy and Spain.

Participants spanned ages about 18 to 100 years and resided in about two dozen US areas. Cohort assignment relied on participant-reported clinical history. Per the study methods: Cell counts per sample came from amplifying reference gene primers. Clones were sequenced by immunoSEQ multiplex PCR, and TCRdb holds only the in-frame ones, with some missing. Clone size and V and J calls were adopted from that table, with D and trimming inferred from the DNA. Found here are about 140,000 clones, 84% of them singletons; the top ten hold less than 7%. CDR3 length: 16 amino acids. CDR1 and CDR2 (germline): SGHVS, FNYEAQ. Trimming cost V 5 bases and J 7 bases; bases outside gene matches: 14.

The receptor was isolated from a man aged 40-49 years with acute COVID-19. The chain joins TRBV7-6 to TRBJ2-1; the match to TRBD2 covers 7 bases. The sequenced sample was PBMCs or T cells enriched from blood (not recorded which). In DNA form, the CDR3 reads TGTGCCAGCAGCCCCGTGGGACCAGCGGGGAGGAATGAGCAGTTCTTC. It specifies CASSPVGPAGRNEQFF.